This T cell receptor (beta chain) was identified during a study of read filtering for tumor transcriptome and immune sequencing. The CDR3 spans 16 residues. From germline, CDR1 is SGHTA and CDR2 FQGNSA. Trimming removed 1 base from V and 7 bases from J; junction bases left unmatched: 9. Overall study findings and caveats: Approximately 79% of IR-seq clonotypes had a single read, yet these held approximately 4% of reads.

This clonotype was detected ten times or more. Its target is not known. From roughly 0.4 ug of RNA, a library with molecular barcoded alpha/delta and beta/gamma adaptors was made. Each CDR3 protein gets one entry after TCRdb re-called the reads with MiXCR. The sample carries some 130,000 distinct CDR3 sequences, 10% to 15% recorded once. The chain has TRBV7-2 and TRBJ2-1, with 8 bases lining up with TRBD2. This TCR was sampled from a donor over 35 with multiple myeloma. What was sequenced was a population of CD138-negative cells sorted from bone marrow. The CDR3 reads CASSLGLARRYNEQFF. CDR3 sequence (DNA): TGTGCCAGCAGCTTAGGACTAGCGAGGAGGTATAATGAGCAGTTCTTC.